This T cell receptor beta chain was recorded in a study of human T cells and chemical hapten exposure (dated by TCRdb to the early 2020s). Turning to the overall study: For sensitization, 2% DPC in acetone was applied to a roughly 2 cm by roughly 2 cm area of upper inner arm skin. Libraries were pooled for sequencing, and variation in per-sample TCR yields was attributed mainly to small differences in library volumes within the pool. Patch tests used Finn chambers with 0.01% DPC on the upper back, scored after 6 days by International Contact Dermatitis Research Group standards. Patients additionally received weekly therapeutic DPC doses to the scalp throughout the approximately 22-week study period. Blood was sampled from patients pre-sensitization (week 0) and at 2, 6 and about 24 weeks after DPC sensitization. The study tracked peripheral blood TCR repertoire changes in vivo during primary and secondary sensitization to the hapten diphenylcyclopropenone (DPC) in alopecia patients. For TCR sequencing, blood came from 25 to 35 alopecia patients at anywhere from one to four time points (pre-sensitization, 2, 6 and 24 weeks). The patient cohort, mostly female, included alopecia areata with under or over 50% scalp involvement, alopecia totalis and alopecia universalis.

This sample's time point label indicates: patch test 1, 2 weeks after DPC sensitization. Per the publication, the treatment or condition label means: therapeutic diphenylcyclopropenone sensitization with weekly scalp DPC. At each patch-test visit, blood was drawn before the patch test was applied. Patients were eligible if aged 18 to 70, diagnosed with alopecia and judged suitable for DPC therapy, and pregnant patients were excluded. Total RNA was extracted from unfractionated whole blood that had been collected in Tempus Blood RNA tubes. The full study reports these points: Significantly more large CDR3 similarity clusters were formed by expanded TCRs than by pre-sensitization or healthy control sets, consistent with antigen-driven responses. The number of PT1 expanded TCRs positively correlated with patch test score, significant at thresholds 8, 16 and 32 but not 4. After repeated subsampling, the strength of the expansion versus patch-test correlation and the threshold at which it became significant changed. The number of TCRs above 1 in 1000 frequency did not change with DPC sensitization; there was no evidence of global repertoire structure alterations. Because all patients had alopecia, a presumed autoimmune disease, the immune response of the patients might differ from that of healthy individuals.

The CDR3 has 15 amino acids, counting the end cysteine and phenylalanine. The retained sequence is limited to the CDR3, 45 bases, with the frame set at the first base. CDR1 and CDR2 are drawn from the germline V gene: SGHTA, FQGNSA. V was cut back by 5 bases and J by 8 bases, leaving a gap of 20 bases between them. The library was generated by RACE. TCRdb lists the instrument as NextSeq 500. During library preparation, unique molecular identifiers were attached to individual cDNA molecules so that TCRs could be counted in a quantitative, reproducible way. For every blood RNA sample, sequencing covered both the TCR alpha and TCR beta chains. Regarding the original processing steps: Samples had a median of around 92,000 TCRs, with a range from about 23,224 to 750,000. The Decombinator software suite was used to annotate the V, J and CDR3 of the TCR reads. To make PS versus PT1 abundance plots, every sample was subsampled to the same number of TCRs (28,000). Expanded TCRs were defined as absent before sensitization and observed at least eight times at the 2-week time point. The public reads were reanalyzed by TCRdb: fastp trimming at Q25, MiXCR alignment, in-frame beta chains only. Rows matching on CDR3 protein sequence are summarized as one entry with the most common DNA and genes. The V and J calls were not made by the authors but by TCRdb's processing. Present in this sample are 180,000 or so distinct CDR3 sequences, more than 14% of which were seen just once. In total, the top ten clones hold 1.5% to 2% of the sample.

This clonotype was seen many times. Which antigen it targets is not known. Nothing much larger sits one base from this clone, and base qualities are not available. The receptor was isolated from a woman between 25 and 40 years old with alopecia areata. Some clones in this sample may be carry-over from other donors' samples. The sequence joins TRBV7-2 to TRBJ2-3; TRBD2 could be the D gene, as 6 bases match. The material was whole blood, obtained in connection with sensitization to the hapten diphenylcyclopropenone (DPC). This receptor carries the CDR3 CASSRSPDYSLTQYF. The nucleotide sequence reads TGTGCCAGCAGCCGAAGCCCGGACTACTCCCTTACGCAGTATTTT.